This T cell receptor (beta chain) comes out of a study of OX40 agonist ivuxolimab in advanced cancers. As for the study in general: The treatment was a fully human IgG2 OX40 agonist, ivuxolimab. With a range of roughly 20 to 80, age averaged approximately 55 years, and around 80% were male. Eligibility admitted prior anti-PD-1, anti-PD-L1 or anti-CTLA-4 therapy; roughly 37% had some.

Produced via immunoSEQ multiplex PCR; TCRdb's table is partial and in-frame only. The sample consists of more than 40,000 clones, around nine tenths of them appearing once. V was pared by 7 bases and J by 2 bases, with 10 bases between. The CDR3 loop spans 13 amino acids. In germline, CDR1 is MNHEY, CDR2 SVGAGI. This chain joins TRBV6-5 and TRBJ2-3; D ambiguous. The sequence came from an adult with an advanced solid tumor such as melanoma, head and neck, liver or kidney cancer. The sequencing here drew on CD4+ or CD8+ T cells sorted from blood, taken in a trial of the OX40 agonist ivuxolimab. CDR3 sequence: CASNGKNTDTQYF. The CDR3 DNA sequence: TGTGCCAGCAATGGGAAAAACACAGATACGCAGTATTTT.